The clone carrying this TCR beta chain was counted many times. The antigen is undetermined. This sample stems from a study of T-cell memory formation after mild COVID-19. Overall study: There were largely donor-specific TCR clusters. The study, taken as a whole, reports: Shrinking CD4+ clones resided mostly in CM and EM, and CD8+ ones in EMRA.

The CDR3 totals 14 residues. Germline assignment: CDR1 SGHRS and CDR2 YFSETQ. V shed 2 bases and J shed 0 bases, with 5 bases lying between them. TCRdb re-called the 5' RACE reads with MiXCR, one entry per CDR3 protein. The data show fewer than 50,000 distinct CDR3 sequences, 7.3% seen once. The genes are TRBV5-1 and TRBJ2-2; unclear D gene. What was sequenced was PBMCs or a T cell subset sorted from them (not recorded which). The receptor was isolated from a man between 18 and 35 years old who had mild COVID-19 (a few samples of this study predate the infection). Cell type and time point are not known. The CDR3 is CASSFDTNTGELFF. The CDR3 DNA reads TGCGCCAGCAGCTTTGATACGAACACCGGGGAGCTGTTTTTT.